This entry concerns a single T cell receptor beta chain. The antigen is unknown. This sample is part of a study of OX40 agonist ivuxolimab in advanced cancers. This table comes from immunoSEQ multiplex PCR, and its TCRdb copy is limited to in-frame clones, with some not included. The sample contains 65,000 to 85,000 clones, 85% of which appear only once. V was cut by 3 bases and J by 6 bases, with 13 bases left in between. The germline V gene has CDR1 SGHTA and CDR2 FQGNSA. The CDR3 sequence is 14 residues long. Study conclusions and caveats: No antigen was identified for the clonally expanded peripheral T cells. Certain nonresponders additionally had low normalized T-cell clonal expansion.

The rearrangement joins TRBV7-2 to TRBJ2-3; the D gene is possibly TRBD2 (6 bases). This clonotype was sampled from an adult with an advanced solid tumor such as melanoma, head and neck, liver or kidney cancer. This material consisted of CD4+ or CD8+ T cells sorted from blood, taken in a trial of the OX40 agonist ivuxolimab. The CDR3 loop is CASSFAGSGDTQYF. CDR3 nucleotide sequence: TGTGCCAGCAGCTTTGCGGGGTCTGGGGATACGCAGTATTTT.